The clone carrying this T cell receptor beta chain was counted a few times. The antigen is unknown. Time point of the sample: pre-sensitization, week 0. Treatment described: therapeutic diphenylcyclopropenone sensitization with weekly scalp DPC. Participating donors were patients with alopecia, aged 18 to 70 years, considered appropriate candidates for DPC. The data were taken from a study of human T cells and chemical hapten exposure. Single cDNA molecules in the library carried unique molecular identifiers attached during preparation. Each CDR3 protein is one row after TCRdb ran MiXCR on the RACE reads. The table shows around 350,000 distinct CDR3 sequences, with around 5.5% occurring only once. The CDR3 contains 14 residues. V gave up 1 base and J gave up 3 bases, with 13 bases separating them. CDR1 DFQATT and CDR2 SNEGSKA come from the germline V gene (reference sequence). Study observations and caveats: Relative to controls, expanded TCRs formed significantly more large CDR3 similarity clusters.

The TCR was taken from a woman in her late teens or twenties with alopecia areata. Some clones in this sample may be carry-over from other donors' samples. Sample: whole blood, taken in connection with sensitization to the hapten diphenylcyclopropenone (DPC). The rearrangement uses TRBV20-1 and TRBJ2-7; no firm D call. CDR3 in amino acids: CSARGGRSFYEQYF. The DNA for the CDR3 is TGCAGTGCTAGAGGAGGCAGATCCTTCTACGAGCAGTACTTC.